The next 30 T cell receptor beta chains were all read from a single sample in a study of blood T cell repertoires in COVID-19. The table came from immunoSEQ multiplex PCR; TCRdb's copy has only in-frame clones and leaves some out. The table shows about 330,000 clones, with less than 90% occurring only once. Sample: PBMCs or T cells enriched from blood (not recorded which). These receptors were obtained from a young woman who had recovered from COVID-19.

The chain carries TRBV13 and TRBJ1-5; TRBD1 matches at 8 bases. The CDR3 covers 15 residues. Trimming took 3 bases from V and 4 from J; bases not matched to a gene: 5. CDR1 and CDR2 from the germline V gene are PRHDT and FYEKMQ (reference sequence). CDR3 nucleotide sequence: TGTGCCAGCAGCTTCGGGACAGGTCCAAATCAGCCCCAGCATTTT. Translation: CASSFGTGPNQPQHF.

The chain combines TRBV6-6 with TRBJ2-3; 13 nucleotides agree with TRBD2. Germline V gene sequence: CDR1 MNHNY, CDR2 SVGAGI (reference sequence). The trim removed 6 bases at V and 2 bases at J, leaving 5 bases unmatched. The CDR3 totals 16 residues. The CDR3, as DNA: TGTGCCAGCAGCCCCGGGACTAGCGGGACCACAGATACGCAGTATTTT. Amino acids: CASSPGTSGTTDTQYF.

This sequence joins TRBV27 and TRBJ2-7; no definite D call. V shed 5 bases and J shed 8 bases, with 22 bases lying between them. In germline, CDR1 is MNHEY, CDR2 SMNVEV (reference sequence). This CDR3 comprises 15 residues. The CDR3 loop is CASSTQDPDGFKQYF. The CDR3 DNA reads TGTGCCAGCAGTACCCAGGATCCAGATGGTTTCAAGCAGTACTTC.

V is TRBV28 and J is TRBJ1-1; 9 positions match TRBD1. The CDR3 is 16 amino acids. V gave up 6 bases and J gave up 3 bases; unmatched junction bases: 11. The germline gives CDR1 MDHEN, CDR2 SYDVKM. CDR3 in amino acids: CASRSHRGRWDTEAFF. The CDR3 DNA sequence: TGTGCCAGCAGAAGCCACAGGGGGCGCTGGGACACTGAAGCTTTCTTT. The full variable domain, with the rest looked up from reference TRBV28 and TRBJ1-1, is DVKVTQSSRYLVKRTGEKVFLECVQDMDHENMFWYRQDPGLGLRLIYFSYDVKMKEKGDIPEGYSVSREKKERFSLILESASTNQTSMYLCASRSHRGRWDTEAFFGQGTRLTVV.

The chain's CDR3 is CASGGQGDGQGYGYTF. For the CDR3, the DNA is TGTGCCAGCGGAGGACAGGGGGATGGACAGGGCTATGGCTACACCTTC. The rearrangement links TRBV25-1 to TRBJ1-2; 10 positions agree with TRBD1. J was trimmed by 4 bases and V by 8 bases; bases with no gene match: 13. The germline V gene encodes CDR1 MGHDK and CDR2 SYGVNS. This CDR3 region has 16 residues.

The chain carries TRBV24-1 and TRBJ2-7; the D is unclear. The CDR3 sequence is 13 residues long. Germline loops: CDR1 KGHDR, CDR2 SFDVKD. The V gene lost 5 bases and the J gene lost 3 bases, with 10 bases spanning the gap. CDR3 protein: CATSGANSYEQYF. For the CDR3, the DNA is TGTGCCACCAGTGGGGCCAACAGCTACGAGCAGTACTTC.

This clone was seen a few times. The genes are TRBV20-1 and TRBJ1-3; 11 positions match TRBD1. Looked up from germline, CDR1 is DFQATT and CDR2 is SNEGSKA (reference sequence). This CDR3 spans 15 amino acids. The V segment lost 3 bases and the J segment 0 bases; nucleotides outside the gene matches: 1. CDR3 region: CSASGTGGSGNTIYF. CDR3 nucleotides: TGCAGTGCTAGTGGGACAGGGGGCTCTGGAAACACCATATATTTT.

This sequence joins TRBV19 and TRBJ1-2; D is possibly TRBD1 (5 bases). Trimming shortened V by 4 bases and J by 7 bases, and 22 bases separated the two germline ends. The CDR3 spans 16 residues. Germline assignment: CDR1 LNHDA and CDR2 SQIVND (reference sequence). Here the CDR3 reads CASSTLGGVGQFGYTF. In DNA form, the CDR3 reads TGTGCCAGTAGTACTCTCGGGGGAGTCGGGCAATTTGGCTACACCTTC.

CDR3 amino acids: CASSLKGGLRHQPQHF. DNA for the CDR3: TGTGCCAGCAGCTTAAAAGGGGGCCTTAGACATCAGCCCCAGCATTTT. The genes are TRBV11-2 and TRBJ1-5, with 7 positions matching TRBD1. The CDR3 contains 16 residues. After removal of 2 bases from V and 5 bases from J, the junction contained 9 bases not matched to a gene. CDR1 SGHAT and CDR2 FQNNGV come from the germline V gene. The entire variable domain, with the rest obtained from reference TRBV11-2 and TRBJ1-5, is as follows: EAGVAQSPRYKIIEKRQSVAFWCNPISGHATLYWYQQILGQGPKLLIQFQNNGVVDDSQLPKDRFSAERLKGVDSTLKIQPAKLEDSAVYLCASSLKGGLRHQPQHFGDGTRLSIL.

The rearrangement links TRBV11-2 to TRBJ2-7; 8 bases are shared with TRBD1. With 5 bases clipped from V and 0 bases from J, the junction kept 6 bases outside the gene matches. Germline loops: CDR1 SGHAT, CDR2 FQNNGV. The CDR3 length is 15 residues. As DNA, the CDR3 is TGTGCCAGCAGCCGGGACAGGACCTACTCCTACGAGCAGTACTTC. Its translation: CASSRDRTYSYEQYF.

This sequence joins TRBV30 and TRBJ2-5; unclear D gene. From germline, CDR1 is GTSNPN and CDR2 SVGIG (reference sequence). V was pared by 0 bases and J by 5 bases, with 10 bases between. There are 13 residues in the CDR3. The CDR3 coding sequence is TGTGCCTGGAGTGTTTCCAGGTGGGAGACCCAGTACTTC. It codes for CAWSVSRWETQYF.

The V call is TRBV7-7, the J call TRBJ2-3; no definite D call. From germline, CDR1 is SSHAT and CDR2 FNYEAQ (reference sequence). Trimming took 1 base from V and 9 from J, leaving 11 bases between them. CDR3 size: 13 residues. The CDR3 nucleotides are TGTGCCAGCAGCTTAGGCCCAACCGAGACGCAGTATTTT. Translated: CASSLGPTETQYF. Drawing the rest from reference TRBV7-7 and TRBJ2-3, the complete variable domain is GAGVSQSPRYKVTKRGQDVTLRCDPISSHATLYWYQQALGQGPEFLTYFNYEAQPDKSGLPSDRFSAERPEGSISTLTIQRTEQRDSAMYRCASSLGPTETQYFGPGTRLTVL.

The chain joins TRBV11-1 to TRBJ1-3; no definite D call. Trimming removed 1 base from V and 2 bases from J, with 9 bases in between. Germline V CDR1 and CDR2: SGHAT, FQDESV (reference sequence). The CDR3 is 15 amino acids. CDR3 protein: CASSLGRQTGNTIYF. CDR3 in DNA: TGTGCCAGCAGCTTAGGGCGACAAACTGGAAACACCATATATTTT.

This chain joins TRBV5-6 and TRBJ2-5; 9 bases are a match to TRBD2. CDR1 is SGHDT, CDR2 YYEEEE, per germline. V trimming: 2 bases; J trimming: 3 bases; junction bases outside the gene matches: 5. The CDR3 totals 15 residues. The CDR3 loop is CASSFAGGPEETQYF. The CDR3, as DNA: TGTGCCAGCAGCTTCGCGGGGGGGCCCGAAGAGACCCAGTACTTC.

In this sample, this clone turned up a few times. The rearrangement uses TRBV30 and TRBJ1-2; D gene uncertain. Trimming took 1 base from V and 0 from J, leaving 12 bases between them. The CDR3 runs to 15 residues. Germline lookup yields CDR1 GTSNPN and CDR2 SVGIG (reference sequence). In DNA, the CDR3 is TGTGCCTGGAGTGCTTCAACCATAGCTAACTATGGCTACACCTTC. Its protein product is CAWSASTIANYGYTF.

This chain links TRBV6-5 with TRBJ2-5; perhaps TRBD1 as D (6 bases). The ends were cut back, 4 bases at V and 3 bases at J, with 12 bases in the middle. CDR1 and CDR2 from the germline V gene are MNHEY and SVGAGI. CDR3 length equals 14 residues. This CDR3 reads CASSFPDSKETQYF. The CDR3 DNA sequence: TGTGCCAGCAGTTTTCCGGACAGTAAAGAGACCCAGTACTTC.

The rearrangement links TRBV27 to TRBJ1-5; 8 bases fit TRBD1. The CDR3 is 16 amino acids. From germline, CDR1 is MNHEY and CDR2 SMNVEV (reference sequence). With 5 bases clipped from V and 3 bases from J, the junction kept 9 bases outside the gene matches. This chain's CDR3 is CASSPLTGAVNQPQHF. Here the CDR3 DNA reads TGTGCCAGCAGTCCCCTGACAGGGGCGGTCAATCAGCCCCAGCATTTT.

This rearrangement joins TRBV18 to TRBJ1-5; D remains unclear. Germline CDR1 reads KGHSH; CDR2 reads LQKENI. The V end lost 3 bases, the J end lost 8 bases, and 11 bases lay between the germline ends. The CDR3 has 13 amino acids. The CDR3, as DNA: TGTGCCAGCTCACCGAAGCCCGGGGAGCCCCAGCATTTT. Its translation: CASSPKPGEPQHF.

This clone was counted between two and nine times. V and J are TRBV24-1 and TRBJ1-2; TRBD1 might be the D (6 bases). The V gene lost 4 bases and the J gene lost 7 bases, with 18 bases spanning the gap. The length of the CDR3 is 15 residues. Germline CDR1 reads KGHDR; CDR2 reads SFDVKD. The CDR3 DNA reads TGTGCCACCAGTGAGCGCGCAGGGGCCGCTGGTGGCTACACCTTC. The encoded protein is CATSERAGAAGGYTF.

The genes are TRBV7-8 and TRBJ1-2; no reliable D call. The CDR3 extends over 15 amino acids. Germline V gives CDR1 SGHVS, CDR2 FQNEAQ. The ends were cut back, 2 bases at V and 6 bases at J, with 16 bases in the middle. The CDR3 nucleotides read TGTGCCAGCAGCTTAAAAGAGGGCCGCCAAAATGGCTACACCTTC. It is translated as CASSLKEGRQNGYTF.

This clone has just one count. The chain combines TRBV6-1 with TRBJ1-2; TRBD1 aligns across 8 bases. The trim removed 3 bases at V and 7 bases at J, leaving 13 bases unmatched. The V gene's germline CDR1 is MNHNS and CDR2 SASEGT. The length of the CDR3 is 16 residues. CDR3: CASSDRFAGGFGGYTF. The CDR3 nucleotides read TGTGCCAGCAGTGATAGATTCGCAGGGGGCTTCGGTGGCTACACCTTC.

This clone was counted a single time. This chain's CDR3 is CASSPDRGNEQYF. CDR3 nucleotide sequence: TGTGCCAGCAGTCCAGACAGGGGCAACGAGCAGTACTTC. The chain has TRBV27 and TRBJ2-7; 8 bases are shared with TRBD1. The germline V gene encodes CDR1 MNHEY and CDR2 SMNVEV (reference sequence). Germline trimming cut 5 bases from V and 5 bases from J; bases unmatched to any gene: 5. The CDR3 consists of 13 residues.

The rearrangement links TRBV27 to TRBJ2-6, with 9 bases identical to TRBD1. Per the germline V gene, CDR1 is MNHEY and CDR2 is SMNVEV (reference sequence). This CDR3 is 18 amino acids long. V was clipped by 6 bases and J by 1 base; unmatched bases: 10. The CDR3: CASSHYTGQGSGANVLTF. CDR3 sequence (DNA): TGTGCCAGCAGCCACTATACGGGACAGGGTTCTGGGGCCAACGTCCTGACTTTC.

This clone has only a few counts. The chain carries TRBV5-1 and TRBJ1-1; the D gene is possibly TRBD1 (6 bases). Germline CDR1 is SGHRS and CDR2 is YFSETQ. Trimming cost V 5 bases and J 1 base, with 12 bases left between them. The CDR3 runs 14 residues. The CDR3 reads CASRQGSSNTEAFF. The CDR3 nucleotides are TGCGCCAGCAGACAGGGTTCGTCGAACACTGAAGCTTTCTTT.

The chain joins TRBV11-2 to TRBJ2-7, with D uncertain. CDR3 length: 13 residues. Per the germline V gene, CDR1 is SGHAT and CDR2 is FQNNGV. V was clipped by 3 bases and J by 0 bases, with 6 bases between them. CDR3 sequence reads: CASSFEVSYEQYF. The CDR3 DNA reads TGTGCCAGCAGCTTTGAGGTCTCCTACGAGCAGTACTTC.

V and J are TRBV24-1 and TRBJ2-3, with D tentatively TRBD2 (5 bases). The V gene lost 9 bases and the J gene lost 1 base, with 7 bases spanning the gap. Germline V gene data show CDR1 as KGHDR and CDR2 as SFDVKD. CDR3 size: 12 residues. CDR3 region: CATAEGTDTQYF. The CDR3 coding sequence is TGTGCCACCGCGGAGGGCACAGATACGCAGTATTTT.

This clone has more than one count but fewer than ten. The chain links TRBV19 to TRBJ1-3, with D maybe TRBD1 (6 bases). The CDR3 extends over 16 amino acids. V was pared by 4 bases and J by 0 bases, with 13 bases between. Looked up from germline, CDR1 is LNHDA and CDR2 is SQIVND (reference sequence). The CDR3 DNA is TGTGCCAGTAGTACTGACAGGTGGGCCTCTGGAAACACCATATATTTT. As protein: CASSTDRWASGNTIYF.

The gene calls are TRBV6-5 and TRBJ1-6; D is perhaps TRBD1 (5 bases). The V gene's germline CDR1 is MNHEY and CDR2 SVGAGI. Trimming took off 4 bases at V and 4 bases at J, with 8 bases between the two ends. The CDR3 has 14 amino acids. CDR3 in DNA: TGTGCCAGCAGTTCCCGACAGTATAATTCACCCCTCCACTTT. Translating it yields CASSSRQYNSPLHF.

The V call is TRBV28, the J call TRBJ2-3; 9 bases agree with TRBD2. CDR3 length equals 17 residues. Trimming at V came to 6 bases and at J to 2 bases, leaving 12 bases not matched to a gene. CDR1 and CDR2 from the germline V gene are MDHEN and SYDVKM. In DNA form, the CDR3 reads TGTGCCAGCAGCGCAAGGGGTAGCGGGGGACCCACAGATACGCAGTATTTT. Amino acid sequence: CASSARGSGGPTDTQYF.

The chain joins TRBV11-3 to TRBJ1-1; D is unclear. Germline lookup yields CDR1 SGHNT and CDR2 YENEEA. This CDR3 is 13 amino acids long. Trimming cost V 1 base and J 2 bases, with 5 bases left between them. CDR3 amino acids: CASSLASNTEAFF. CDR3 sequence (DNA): TGTGCCAGCAGCTTAGCCTCCAACACTGAAGCTTTCTTT.